The rows below give T cell receptor beta chains drawn from one sample of a study of shared clonotypes between healthy human individuals. The method was immunoSEQ multiplex PCR; TCRdb's version includes in-frame clones alone and lacks a portion of them. The table shows roughly 1,500,000 clones, with 95% to 99% occurring only once. Sequenced: naive CD4+ T cells sorted from blood. The receptors were sampled from a young man in good health. Each CDR3 is given with its conserved first and last residue. A D gene is named only where the DNA matches it firmly. Clone size is shown for a subset of rows, as once, few, many or a class of expanded clone.

clone_size: -
d_call: -
j_call: TRBJ1-3
v_call: TRBV18
cdr3_aa: CASSPLGQISGNTIYF
cdr3_nt: TGTGCCAGCTCACCACTAGGACAGATCTCTGGAAACACCATATATTTT

clone_size: -
d_call: TRBD1
j_call: TRBJ2-7
v_call: TRBV15
cdr3_aa: CATSRGGTGTYEQYF
cdr3_nt: TGTGCCACCAGCAGAGGCGGGACAGGCACCTACGAGCAGTACTTC

clone_size: -
d_call: -
j_call: TRBJ1-5
v_call: TRBV5-5
cdr3_aa: CASSLGVGSNQPQHF
cdr3_nt: TGTGCCAGCAGCTTGGGGGTGGGGAGCAATCAGCCCCAGCATTTT

clone_size: -
d_call: -
j_call: TRBJ2-3
v_call: TRBV5-5
cdr3_aa: CASSLWVGDTQYF
cdr3_nt: TGTGCCAGCAGCTTGTGGGTGGGAGATACGCAGTATTTT

clone_size: -
d_call: -
j_call: TRBJ2-1
v_call: TRBV30
cdr3_aa: CAWSVRLYNEQFF
cdr3_nt: TGTGCCTGGAGTGTTAGGTTATACAATGAGCAGTTCTTC

clone_size: -
d_call: TRBD2
j_call: TRBJ2-7
v_call: TRBV6-1
cdr3_aa: CASRTSVSYEQYF
cdr3_nt: TGTGCCAGCAGAACTAGCGTGTCCTACGAGCAGTACTTC

clone_size: -
d_call: -
j_call: TRBJ1-4
v_call: TRBV18
cdr3_aa: CASSPPVSEKLFF
cdr3_nt: TGTGCCAGCTCACCACCGGTTTCGGAAAAACTGTTTTTT

clone_size: -
d_call: -
j_call: TRBJ2-3
v_call: TRBV10-3
cdr3_aa: CAITLGQGTDTQYF
cdr3_nt: TGTGCCATCACCCTAGGGCAGGGCACAGATACGCAGTATTTT

clone_size: once
d_call: -
j_call: TRBJ2-7
v_call: TRBV9
cdr3_aa: CASSPKSTGYEQYF
cdr3_nt: TGTGCCAGCAGCCCAAAGTCAACGGGCTACGAGCAGTACTTC

clone_size: -
d_call: -
j_call: TRBJ2-3
v_call: TRBV5-1
cdr3_aa: CASSGVGGVTDTQYF
cdr3_nt: TGCGCCAGCAGCGGGGTTGGGGGTGTCACAGATACGCAGTATTTT

clone_size: -
d_call: -
j_call: TRBJ2-3
v_call: TRBV5-8
cdr3_aa: CASSDRTDTQYF
cdr3_nt: TGTGCCAGCAGCGATAGGACAGATACGCAGTATTTT

clone_size: -
d_call: -
j_call: TRBJ2-7
v_call: TRBV6-5
cdr3_aa: CASSYDMLEQYF
cdr3_nt: TGTGCCAGCAGTTACGACATGCTCGAGCAGTACTTC

clone_size: -
d_call: -
j_call: TRBJ1-1
v_call: TRBV5-4
cdr3_aa: CASSLEPGRNTEAFF
cdr3_nt: TGTGCCAGCAGCTTGGAACCAGGACGGAACACTGAAGCTTTCTTT

clone_size: once
d_call: -
j_call: TRBJ2-3
v_call: TRBV27
cdr3_aa: CASRIGGTRSTQYF
cdr3_nt: TGTGCCAGCAGGATTGGCGGGACCCGTAGTACGCAGTATTTT

clone_size: -
d_call: -
j_call: TRBJ2-3
v_call: TRBV28
cdr3_aa: CASRGLLTDTQYF
cdr3_nt: TGTGCCAGCAGAGGACTCCTCACAGATACGCAGTATTTT

clone_size: -
d_call: -
j_call: TRBJ1-3
v_call: TRBV28
cdr3_aa: CASSLGRGAGNTIYF
cdr3_nt: TGTGCCAGCAGTTTAGGCAGGGGAGCAGGAAACACCATATATTTT

clone_size: -
d_call: TRBD2
j_call: TRBJ2-7
v_call: TRBV5-6
cdr3_aa: CASSPGGTHEQYF
cdr3_nt: TGTGCCAGCTCGCCGGGGGGGACTCACGAGCAGTACTTC

clone_size: -
d_call: TRBD1
j_call: TRBJ2-5
v_call: TRBV7-2
cdr3_aa: CASSLGWTGGRETQYF
cdr3_nt: TGTGCCAGCAGCTTAGGATGGACAGGGGGCCGAGAGACCCAGTACTTC

clone_size: -
d_call: -
j_call: TRBJ2-5
v_call: TRBV28
cdr3_aa: CASATSLGWVKETQYF
cdr3_nt: TGTGCCAGCGCTACCTCACTAGGATGGGTAAAAGAGACCCAGTACTTC

clone_size: -
d_call: TRBD2
j_call: TRBJ2-3
v_call: TRBV29-1
cdr3_aa: CSSRTSGTDTQYF
cdr3_nt: TGCAGCTCCCGGACTAGCGGGACGGATACGCAGTATTTT

clone_size: -
d_call: TRBD2
j_call: TRBJ2-7
v_call: TRBV10-2
cdr3_aa: CASRRGSGSYEQYF
cdr3_nt: TGCGCCAGCAGAAGAGGAAGCGGGAGTTACGAGCAGTACTTC

clone_size: -
d_call: -
j_call: TRBJ2-1
v_call: TRBV6-5
cdr3_aa: CASSGSGREQFF
cdr3_nt: TGTGCCAGCAGTGGGAGCGGACGAGAGCAGTTCTTC

clone_size: -
d_call: TRBD1
j_call: TRBJ1-1
v_call: TRBV4-3
cdr3_aa: CASSQDGRGATEAFF
cdr3_nt: TGCGCCAGCAGCCAAGATGGCAGGGGGGCCACTGAAGCTTTCTTT

clone_size: -
d_call: -
j_call: TRBJ2-5
v_call: TRBV6-5
cdr3_aa: CASSQTGRQETQYF
cdr3_nt: TGTGCCAGCAGCCAGACAGGGAGGCAAGAGACCCAGTACTTC

clone_size: -
d_call: -
j_call: TRBJ2-5
v_call: TRBV7-6
cdr3_aa: CASSAVGGIQETQYF
cdr3_nt: TGTGCCAGCAGCGCCGTTGGGGGGATCCAAGAGACCCAGTACTTC

clone_size: -
d_call: -
j_call: TRBJ2-1
v_call: TRBV7-9
cdr3_aa: CASKNSEAKVNEQFF
cdr3_nt: TGTGCCAGCAAAAATTCAGAGGCCAAGGTCAATGAGCAGTTCTTC

clone_size: -
d_call: -
j_call: TRBJ1-5
v_call: TRBV6-5
cdr3_aa: CASSQLNQPQHF
cdr3_nt: TGTGCCAGCAGCCAACTAAATCAGCCCCAGCATTTT

clone_size: -
d_call: TRBD2
j_call: TRBJ2-3
v_call: TRBV2
cdr3_aa: CASSPEAGVITDTQYF
cdr3_nt: TGTGCCAGCAGTCCAGAAGCGGGAGTAATCACAGATACGCAGTATTTT